This T cell receptor (beta chain) was observed in a study of CD8 T cells in ankylosing spondylitis. Libraries for TCR beta were made by quantitative 5'-RACE with molecular barcodes. TCRdb ran MiXCR on the 5' RACE reads and lists one entry per CDR3 protein. The sample includes hundreds of thousands of distinct CDR3 sequences, around a quarter seen only once; the top ten take less than 8.5%. This clonotype was seen a single time. Its antigen is not known. Study-level points and caveats: Reactive arthritis synovial fluid and blood previously showed some of these motif variants. Reported data indicate significant enrichment of disease-linked clones within matched ankylosing spondylitis synovial fluid.

The CDR3 is made up of 13 amino acids. Germline V gene sequence: CDR1 MNHEY, CDR2 SMNVEV (reference sequence). The V gene lost 4 bases and the J gene lost 3 bases, with 10 bases spanning the gap. The sample was blood, either unsorted or a sorted T cell fraction (not recorded which). The receptor was derived from a male donor with ankylosing spondylitis or in good health (not recorded which). J is TRBJ2-7 and V is TRBV27, with D unresolved. CDR3 in amino acids: CASSSRVYYEQYF. CDR3 in DNA: TGTGCCAGCAGTTCCCGGGTGTACTACGAGCAGTACTTC.